Listed below are T cell receptor beta chains from one sample, sequenced in a study of cytotoxic CD8 clonotypes in ibrutinib-treated CLL. This table comes from immunoSEQ multiplex PCR, and its TCRdb copy is limited to in-frame clones, with some not included. Of 45,000 to 70,000 clones in the sample, 45% to 70% are singletons; the top ten hold over 20%. The sample here was PBMCs, taken after 24 months of ibrutinib treatment. Receptors were obtained from a human donor with chronic lymphocytic leukemia. CDR3s include the opening cysteine and the closing phenylalanine or tryptophan. A D gene is named only where the DNA matches it firmly. Part of the rows lack a size; the others show once, few, many or a class for expanded clones.

TRBV30	-	medium-sized	TRBJ1-3	TGTGCCTGGGGTTTCTCTGGAAACACCATATATTTT	CAWGFSGNTIYF
TRBV7-2	-	few	TRBJ2-7	TGTGCCAGCAGCTCCTTTACCTACGAGCAGTACTTC	CASSSFTYEQYF
TRBV28	TRBD2	many	TRBJ2-7	TGTGCCAGCAGTTTCGGCGGGAGGGGGTTGGACGAGCAGTACTTC	CASSFGGRGLDEQYF
TRBV7-2	-	-	TRBJ2-1	TGTGCCAGCAGCTTAGGGAGTGGGACTGTGGCCTACAATGAGCAGTTCTTC	CASSLGSGTVAYNEQFF
TRBV5-6	-	-	TRBJ2-1	TGTGCCAGCAGCCCAAGAGACAGCTACAGCTCCTACAATGAGCAGTTCTTC	CASSPRDSYSSYNEQFF
TRBV28	TRBD2	once	TRBJ2-1	TGTGCCAGCAGTCTACCCACCGGCGGGAGAAGGAATGAGCAGTTCTTC	CASSLPTGGRRNEQFF
TRBV28	-	-	TRBJ1-3	TGTGCCAGCAGCCTTTCCCCAGTAGGCTCTGGAAACACCATATATTTT	CASSLSPVGSGNTIYF
TRBV7-6	TRBD2	-	TRBJ2-3	TGTGCCAGCAGCCCCGGACTAGCGGGGGGATCCGATACGCAGTATTTT	CASSPGLAGGSDTQYF
TRBV6-5	-	once	TRBJ2-2	TGTGCCAGCAGTCCGGAACCGGGATCCGGGGAGCTGTTTTTT	CASSPEPGSGELFF
TRBV6-5	-	-	TRBJ1-6	TGTGCCAGCAGGGACGGGCCCAATTCACCCCTCCACTTT	CASRDGPNSPLHF
TRBV10-3	-	-	TRBJ2-7	TGTGCCATCAGTCGAGAGGGCACGGGCTCCTACGAGCAGTACTTC	CAISREGTGSYEQYF
TRBV10-3	-	-	TRBJ1-3	TGTGCCATCAGTGAGGCGGGGGGCTCTGGAAACACCATATATTTT	CAISEAGGSGNTIYF
TRBV7-5	-	-	TRBJ2-1	TGTGTCAGAAGCTGGGTCACGCGAGGCAAGCATGAGCAGTTCTTC	CVRSWVTRGKHEQFF
TRBV11-3	-	many	TRBJ1-2	TGTGCCAGCAGCTTGGGACCCTTACCCTTTGCTGGCTACACCTTC	CASSLGPLPFAGYTF